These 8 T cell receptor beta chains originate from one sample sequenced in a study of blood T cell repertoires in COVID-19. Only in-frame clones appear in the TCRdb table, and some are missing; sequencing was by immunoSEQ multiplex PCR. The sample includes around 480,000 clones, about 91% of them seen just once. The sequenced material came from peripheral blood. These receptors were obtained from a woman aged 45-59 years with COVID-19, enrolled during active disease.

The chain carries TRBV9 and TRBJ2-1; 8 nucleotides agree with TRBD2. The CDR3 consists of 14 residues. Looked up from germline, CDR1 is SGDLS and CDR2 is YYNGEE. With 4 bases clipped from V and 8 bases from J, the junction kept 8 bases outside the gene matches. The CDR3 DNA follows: TGTGCCAGCAGCTCGCGACTAGCGAGGGATGAGCAGTTCTTC. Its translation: CASSSRLARDEQFF.

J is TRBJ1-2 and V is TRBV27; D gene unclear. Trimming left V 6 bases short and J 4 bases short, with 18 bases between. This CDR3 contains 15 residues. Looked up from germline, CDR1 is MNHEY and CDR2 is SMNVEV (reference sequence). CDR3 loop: CASSPREGSGYGYTF. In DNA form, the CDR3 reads TGTGCCAGCAGCCCTAGAGAAGGGAGTGGCTATGGCTACACCTTC.

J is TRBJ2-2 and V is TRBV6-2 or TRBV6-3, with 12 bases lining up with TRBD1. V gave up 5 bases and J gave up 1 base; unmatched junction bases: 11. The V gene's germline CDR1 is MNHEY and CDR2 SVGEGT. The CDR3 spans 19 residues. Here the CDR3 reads CASSGLGTGGLLNTGELFF. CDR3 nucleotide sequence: TGTGCCAGCAGTGGCCTCGGGACAGGGGGCCTGCTGAACACCGGGGAGCTGTTTTTT.

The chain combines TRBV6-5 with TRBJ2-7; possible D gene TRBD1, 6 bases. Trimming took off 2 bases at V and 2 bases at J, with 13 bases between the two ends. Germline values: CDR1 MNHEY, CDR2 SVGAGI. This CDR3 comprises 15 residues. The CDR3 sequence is CASSYLMGHPYEQYF. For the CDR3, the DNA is TGTGCCAGCAGTTACCTGATGGGACACCCCTACGAGCAGTACTTC.

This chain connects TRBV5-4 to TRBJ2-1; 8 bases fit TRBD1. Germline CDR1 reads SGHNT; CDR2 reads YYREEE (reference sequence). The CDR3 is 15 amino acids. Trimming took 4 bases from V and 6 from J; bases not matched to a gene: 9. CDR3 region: CASSPVNTGGNEQFF. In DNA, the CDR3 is TGTGCCAGCAGCCCCGTTAATACAGGGGGCAATGAGCAGTTCTTC.

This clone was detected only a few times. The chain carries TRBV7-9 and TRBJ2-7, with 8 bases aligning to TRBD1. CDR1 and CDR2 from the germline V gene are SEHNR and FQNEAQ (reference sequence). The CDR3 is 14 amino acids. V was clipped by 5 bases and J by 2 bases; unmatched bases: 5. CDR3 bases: TGTGCCAGCAGCCTTCGGACAGGGCCCTACGAGCAGTACTTC. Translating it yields CASSLRTGPYEQYF.

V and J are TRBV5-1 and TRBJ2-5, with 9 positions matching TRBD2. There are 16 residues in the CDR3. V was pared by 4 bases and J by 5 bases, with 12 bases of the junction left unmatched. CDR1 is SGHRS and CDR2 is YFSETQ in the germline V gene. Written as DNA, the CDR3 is TGCGCCAGCAGCCCGGGGACTAGCTGGCCCCTGGAGACCCAGTACTTC. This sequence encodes CASSPGTSWPLETQYF.

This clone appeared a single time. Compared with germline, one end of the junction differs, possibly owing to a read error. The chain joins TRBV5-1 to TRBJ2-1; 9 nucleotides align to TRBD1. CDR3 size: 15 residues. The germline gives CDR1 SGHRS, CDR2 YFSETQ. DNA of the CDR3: TGCGCCAGCAGCCCGGGACAGGGAACCTACAATGAGCGGTTCTTC. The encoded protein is CASSPGQGTYNERFF.